Presented here are 16 T cell receptor beta chains from one specimen sequenced in a study of cytomegalovirus exposure and HLA in healthy donors. TCRdb's copy holds only in-frame clones and misses some; the assay was immunoSEQ multiplex PCR. The sample records a few hundred thousand clones, 85% to 90% being singletons. Sequencing was done on a sample of PBMCs. The receptors derive from a woman under 30 in good health and CMV-seronegative.

The chain links TRBV29-1 to TRBJ2-7, with a possible D match to TRBD2 (5 bases). The CDR3 has 12 amino acids. Germline V CDR1 and CDR2: SQVTM, ANQGSEA. Trimming cost V 5 bases and J 5 bases, with 13 bases left between them. CDR3 residues: CSVPGSRNEQYF. DNA for the CDR3: TGCAGCGTTCCGGGGTCTAGGAACGAGCAGTACTTC.

The CDR3 reads CASSDHSSSGNTIYF. The CDR3 nucleotides are TGTGCCAGCAGTGATCACAGCAGCTCTGGAAACACCATATATTTT. The chain couples TRBV6-1 to TRBJ1-3; D is unresolved. Germline V gene sequence: CDR1 MNHNS, CDR2 SASEGT. V shed 3 bases and J shed 0 bases, with 9 bases lying between them. The CDR3 extends over 15 amino acids.

This clone was detected only once. CDR3 in amino acids: CASSDKGLAGEETQYF. For the CDR3, the DNA is TGTGCCAGCAGCGACAAGGGACTAGCGGGGGAAGAGACCCAGTACTTC. V usage is TRBV27 and J usage is TRBJ2-5; 14 bases map to TRBD2. This CDR3 comprises 16 residues. Germline CDR1 MNHEY, CDR2 SMNVEV (reference sequence). V gave up 6 bases and J gave up 3 bases; unmatched junction bases: 6.

In DNA form, the CDR3 reads TGTGCCAGCAGCTTACGACAGGGGACCTACGAGCAGTACTTC. Its translation is CASSLRQGTYEQYF. The chain is built from TRBV7-9 and TRBJ2-7, with TRBD1 matching over 8 bases. The germline gives CDR1 SEHNR, CDR2 FQNEAQ (reference sequence). V shed 2 bases, J shed 2 bases, and the junction held 2 bases outside the gene matches. This CDR3 spans 14 amino acids.

The rearrangement links TRBV4-3 to TRBJ2-1; possibly TRBD1 for D (6 bases). Germline V gene sequence: CDR1 LGHNA, CDR2 YSLEER. This CDR3 has 15 residues. With 4 bases removed from V and 9 bases from J, the gap between germline ends came to 19 bases. This CDR3 reads CASSRTGLKGGEQFF. The CDR3 nucleotides are TGCGCCAGCAGCCGAACTGGGCTGAAAGGGGGTGAGCAGTTCTTC.

The rearrangement links TRBV6-5 to TRBJ2-1; D possibly corresponds to TRBD1 (6 bases). CDR1 and CDR2 (germline): MNHEY, SVGAGI. The CDR3 runs to 16 residues. V was shortened by 3 bases and J by 1 base, with 13 bases between the two germline ends. The CDR3 here is CASSYATGWSYNEQFF. The CDR3 nucleotides read TGTGCCAGCAGTTATGCAACAGGGTGGTCCTACAATGAGCAGTTCTTC.

In DNA, the CDR3 is TGCGCCAGCAGCTTGAGTGAACGGGAACTGGGCTATGGCTACACCTTC. Protein product: CASSLSERELGYGYTF. V gene TRBV5-1 combines with J gene TRBJ1-2, with D hard to call. Per the germline V gene, CDR1 is SGHRS and CDR2 is YFSETQ. CDR3 length equals 16 residues. The germline V and J ends were trimmed by 1 base and 4 bases, with 17 bases remaining between them.

The chain links TRBV7-9 to TRBJ1-1, with unresolved D. The CDR3 spans 12 residues. The ends were cut back, 5 bases at V and 3 bases at J, with 7 bases in the middle. CDR1 is SEHNR and CDR2 is FQNEAQ in the germline V gene (reference sequence). The DNA of the CDR3 is TGTGCCAGCAGCCCCCGGGACACTGAAGCTTTCTTT. This gives the protein CASSPRDTEAFF.

The genes are TRBV28 and TRBJ2-7; TRBD2 matches at 15 bases. Looked up from germline, CDR1 is MDHEN and CDR2 is SYDVKM. This CDR3 spans 17 amino acids. V shed 2 bases, J shed 3 bases, and the junction held 5 bases outside the gene matches. The DNA of the CDR3 is TGTGCCAGCAGTTTAGTCGGACTAGCGGGGGGGGTCTACGAGCAGTACTTC. Translating it yields CASSLVGLAGGVYEQYF.

In this sample, this clone turned up once. CDR3 coding DNA: TGTGCCAGCAGCCCCAGGGGCACTGAAGCTTTCTTT. This encodes CASSPRGTEAFF. The chain recombines TRBV11-2 with TRBJ1-1, with D possibly matching TRBD1 (6 bases). In germline, CDR1 is SGHAT, CDR2 FQNNGV. V was clipped by 5 bases and J by 4 bases, with 8 bases between them. The CDR3 totals 12 residues.

V gene TRBV5-1 combines with J gene TRBJ1-1; D may be TRBD1 (5 bases). V dropped 4 bases and J dropped 0 bases, with 16 bases sitting between them. The germline V gene encodes CDR1 SGHRS and CDR2 YFSETQ. The CDR3 has 16 residues. For the CDR3, the DNA is TGCGCCAGCAGCCCATATCCGACAGTCATGAACACTGAAGCTTTCTTT. Its protein is CASSPYPTVMNTEAFF.

This chain uses TRBV7-8 with TRBJ2-7; the D gene is possibly TRBD2 (5 bases). This CDR3 has 15 amino acids. Per the germline V gene, CDR1 is SGHVS and CDR2 is FQNEAQ. V was pared by 5 bases and J by 2 bases, with 16 bases between. CDR3 sequence reads: CASSRILVTTYEQYV. In DNA, the CDR3 is TGTGCCAGCAGCCGAATACTAGTCACTACCTACGAGCAGTACGTC.

The rearrangement links TRBV10-3 to TRBJ1-2, with 9 bases identical to TRBD1. Trimming took 10 bases from V and 8 from J; bases not matched to a gene: 8. Per the germline V gene, CDR1 is ENHRY and CDR2 is SYGVKD. The CDR3 is 12 residues long. CDR3 nucleotide sequence: TGTGCCAGCGGGGACAGGGCGAAGGGCTACACCTTC. This gives the protein CASGDRAKGYTF.

V gene TRBV9 combines with J gene TRBJ2-2; D possibly corresponds to TRBD1 (5 bases). The V and J ends lost 3 bases and 0 bases respectively, with 12 bases between them. The CDR3 consists of 16 residues. Germline V gene sequence: CDR1 SGDLS, CDR2 YYNGEE. In nucleotides, the CDR3 is TGTGCCAGCAGCGATCGCGACAGTTCGAACACCGGGGAGCTGTTTTTT. Translating gives CASSDRDSSNTGELFF. Full variable domain (outside the CDR3, taken from reference TRBV9 and TRBJ2-2): DSGVTQTPKHLITATGQRVTLRCSPRSGDLSVYWYQQSLDQGLQFLIQYYNGEERAKGNILERFSAQQFPDLHSELNLSSLELGDSALYFCASSDRDSSNTGELFFGEGSRLTVL.

The gene calls are TRBV10-1 and TRBJ1-3; TRBD1 might be the D (5 bases). Trimming pared 9 bases from V and 2 bases from J, leaving 20 bases between. Per germline, CDR1 WNHNN and CDR2 SYGVQD (reference sequence). The CDR3 totals 16 residues. The CDR3 DNA follows: TGCGCCAGGAAAACCCACCTGGGGGGGACTGGAAACACCATATATTTT. Encoded protein: CARKTHLGGTGNTIYF.

This sequence joins TRBV19 and TRBJ2-1; possibly TRBD1 for D (6 bases). CDR3 length equals 17 residues. V lost 5 bases and J lost 5, with 22 bases in between. CDR1 is LNHDA and CDR2 is SQIVND in the germline V gene (reference sequence). DNA of the CDR3: TGTGCCAGTAGTGGGGACACCGGCCGTCGGCATGACAATGAGCAGTTCTTC. This encodes CASSGDTGRRHDNEQFF.